This T cell receptor (beta chain) was recorded in a study of CD8+CD57+ T cells in acquired aplastic anemia. As for the study in general: The sorted CD4+ and CD8+ cells yielded an average about 3.3 ug of DNA. Whole-study results and caveats: Controls did not differ significantly from patients in CD8+ Simpson's diversity.

About this clonotype: As yet, its antigen is unknown.

The template for TCR beta VDJ and CDR3 sequence profiling was genomic DNA. MiXCR, applied by TCRdb to the reads, yields one record per CDR3 protein. The sample has roughly 300,000 distinct CDR3 sequences, 55% to 65% seen once. The V gene end was trimmed by 7 bases and the J gene end by 2 bases; junction bases not matched to a gene: 6. The CDR3 contains 14 residues. The receptor was derived from a human donor with severe aplastic anemia or a healthy control (not recorded which). Material for sequencing was sorted CD4+, CD8+, or CD8+CD57+ T cells (not recorded which) from PBMCs. The chain has TRBV12-3 or TRBV12-4 and TRBJ2-5; the match to TRBD2 covers 8 bases. The CDR3 sequence: CASTKTSVQETQYF. Here the CDR3 DNA reads TGTGCCAGCACTAAGACTAGCGTTCAAGAGACCCAGTACTTC.